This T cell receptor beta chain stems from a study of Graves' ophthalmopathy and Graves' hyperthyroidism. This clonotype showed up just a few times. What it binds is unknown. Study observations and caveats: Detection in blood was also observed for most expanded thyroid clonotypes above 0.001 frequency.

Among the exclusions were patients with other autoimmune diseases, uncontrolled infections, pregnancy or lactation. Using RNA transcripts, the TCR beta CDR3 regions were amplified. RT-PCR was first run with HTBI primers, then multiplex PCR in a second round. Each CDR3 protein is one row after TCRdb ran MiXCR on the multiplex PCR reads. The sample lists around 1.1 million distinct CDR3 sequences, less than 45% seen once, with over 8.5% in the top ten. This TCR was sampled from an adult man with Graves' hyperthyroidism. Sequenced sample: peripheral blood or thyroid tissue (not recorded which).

The CDR3 DNA is TGCGCCAGCAGCCACGGGACAGGCAAAACCTACGAGCAGTACTTC. Its protein is CASSHGTGKTYEQYF. This chain uses TRBV5-1 with TRBJ2-7, with TRBD1 matching over 8 bases. The CDR3 runs to 15 residues. Germline CDR1 is SGHRS and CDR2 is YFSETQ. Unmatched junction bases numbered 8, after V lost 4 bases and J lost 2 bases.